This T cell receptor beta chain was identified during a study of blood T cell repertoires in COVID-19. Study at large: Acute and convalescent COVID-19 specimens originated in the United States, Italy and Spain. T cells, B-cell-depleted T cells, or PBMCs supplied cDNA or gDNA.

Original processing notes: The assay estimated nucleated cells by amplifying reference gene primers. TCRdb's table, derived via immunoSEQ multiplex PCR, lists solely in-frame clones and lacks some. From that table come the V and J calls and clone size; the DNA was used to work out D and trimming. The data show 150,000 or so clones, about 85% seen once. The sample was peripheral blood. The TCR sequence derives from a human donor with acute or convalescent COVID-19. The donor label of this sample is uncertain.

CDR3 sequence (DNA): TGTGCCAGCAGCTCCCCGATCGGGACAGGGCGTGAAAAACTGTTTTTT. It translates to CASSSPIGTGREKLFF. The V and J genes are TRBV7-9 and TRBJ1-4, with 9 bases that match TRBD1. This CDR3 contains 16 residues. Germline V gene sequence: CDR1 SEHNR, CDR2 FQNEAQ (reference sequence). The V segment lost 4 bases and the J segment 7 bases; nucleotides outside the gene matches: 10. The variable domain in full, completed from reference TRBV7-9 and TRBJ1-4, reads DTGVSQNPRHKITKRGQNVTFRCDPISEHNRLYWYRQTLGQGPEFLTYFQNEAQLEKSRLLSDRFSAERPKGSFSTLEIQRTEQGDSAMYLCASSSPIGTGREKLFFGSGTQLSVL.